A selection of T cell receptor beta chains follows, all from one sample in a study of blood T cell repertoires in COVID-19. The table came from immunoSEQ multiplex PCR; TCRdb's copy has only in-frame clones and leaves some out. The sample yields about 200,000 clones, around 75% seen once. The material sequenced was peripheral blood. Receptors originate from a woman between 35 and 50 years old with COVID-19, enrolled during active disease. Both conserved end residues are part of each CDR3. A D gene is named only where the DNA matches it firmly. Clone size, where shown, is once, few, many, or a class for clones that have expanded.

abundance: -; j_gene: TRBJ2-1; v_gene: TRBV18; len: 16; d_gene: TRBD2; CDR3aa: CASSPDLGGIHNEQFF; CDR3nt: TGTGCCAGCTCACCAGACCTGGGGGGGATCCACAATGAGCAGTTCTTC
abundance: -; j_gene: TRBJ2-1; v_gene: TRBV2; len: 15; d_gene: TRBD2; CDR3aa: CASDPSGGAYNEQFF; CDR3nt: TGTGCCAGCGACCCTAGCGGGGGGGCCTACAATGAGCAGTTCTTC
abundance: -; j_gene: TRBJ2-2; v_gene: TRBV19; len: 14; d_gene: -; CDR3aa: CASSLSRASGELFF; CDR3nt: TGTGCCAGTAGTCTCTCCAGGGCGAGCGGGGAGCTGTTTTTT
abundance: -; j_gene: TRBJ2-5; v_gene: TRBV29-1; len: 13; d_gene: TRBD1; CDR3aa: CSVAGTGEETQYF; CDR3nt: TGCAGCGTGGCCGGGACAGGGGAAGAGACCCAGTACTTC
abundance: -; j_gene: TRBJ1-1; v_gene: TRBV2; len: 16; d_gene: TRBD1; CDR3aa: CASRLDTGTGGTEAFF; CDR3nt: TGTGCCAGCAGGCTGGATACCGGGACAGGGGGCACTGAAGCTTTCTTT
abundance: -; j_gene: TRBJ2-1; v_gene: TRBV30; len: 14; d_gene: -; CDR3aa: CARNGGGAYNEQFF; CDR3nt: TGTGCCCGCAACGGAGGGGGGGCCTACAATGAGCAGTTCTTC
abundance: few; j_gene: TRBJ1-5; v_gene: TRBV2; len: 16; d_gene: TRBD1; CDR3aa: CASSELGQYNNQPQHF; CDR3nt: TGTGCCAGCAGTGAACTGGGACAGTACAACAATCAGCCCCAGCATTTT
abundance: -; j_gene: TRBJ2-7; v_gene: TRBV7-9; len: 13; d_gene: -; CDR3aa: CASSLAAVHEQYF; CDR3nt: TGTGCCAGCAGCTTAGCGGCAGTCCACGAGCAGTACTTC
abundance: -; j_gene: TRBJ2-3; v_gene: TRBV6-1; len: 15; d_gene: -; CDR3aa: CASSEQAGRGDTQYF; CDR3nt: TGTGCCAGCAGTGAACAGGCAGGACGGGGAGATACGCAGTATTTT
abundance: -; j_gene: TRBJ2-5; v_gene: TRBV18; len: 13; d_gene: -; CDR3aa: CASSPRPGETQYF; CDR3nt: TGTGCCAGCTCACCCCGTCCCGGGGAGACCCAGTACTTC
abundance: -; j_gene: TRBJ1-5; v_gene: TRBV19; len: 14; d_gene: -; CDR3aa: CASTVGQVRQPQHF; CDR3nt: TGTGCCAGTACCGTGGGCCAGGTGCGACAGCCCCAGCATTTT
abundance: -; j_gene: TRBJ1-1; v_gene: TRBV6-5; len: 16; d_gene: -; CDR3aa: CASSSPRLGGNTEAFF; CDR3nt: TGTGCCAGCAGTTCACCCCGCCTAGGTGGGAACACTGAAGCTTTCTTT
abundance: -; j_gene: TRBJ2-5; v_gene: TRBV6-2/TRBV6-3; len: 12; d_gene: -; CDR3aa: CASSASRGTQYF; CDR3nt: TGTGCCAGCAGTGCCTCACGAGGGACCCAGTACTTC
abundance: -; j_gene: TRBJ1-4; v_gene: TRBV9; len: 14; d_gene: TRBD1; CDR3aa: CASSLRGQGGKLFF; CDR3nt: TGTGCCAGCAGCTTGAGGGGGCAGGGTGGAAAACTGTTTTTT
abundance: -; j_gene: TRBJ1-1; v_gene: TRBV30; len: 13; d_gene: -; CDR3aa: CAWGAHEYTEAFF; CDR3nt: TGTGCCTGGGGTGCCCATGAGTACACTGAAGCTTTCTTT
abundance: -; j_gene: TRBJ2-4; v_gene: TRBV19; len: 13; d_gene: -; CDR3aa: CASSIAGRNIQYF; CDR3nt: TGTGCCAGTAGTATTGCCGGGAGAAACATTCAGTACTTC
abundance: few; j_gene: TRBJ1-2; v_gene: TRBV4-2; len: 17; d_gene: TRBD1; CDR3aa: CASSQEGQGGFNYGYTF; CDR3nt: TGTGCCAGCAGCCAAGAAGGACAGGGGGGCTTTAACTATGGCTACACCTTC
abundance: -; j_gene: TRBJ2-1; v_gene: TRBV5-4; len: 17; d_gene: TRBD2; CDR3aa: CASSQGTSGGWRREQFF; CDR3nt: TGTGCCAGCAGCCAGGGGACTAGCGGGGGGTGGAGGCGAGAGCAGTTCTTC
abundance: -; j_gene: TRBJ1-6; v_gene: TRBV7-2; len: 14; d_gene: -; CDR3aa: CASSPQGGNSPLHF; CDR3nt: TGTGCCAGCAGCCCACAGGGCGGGAATTCACCCCTCCACTTT
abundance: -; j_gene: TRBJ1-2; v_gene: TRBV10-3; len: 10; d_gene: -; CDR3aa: CASYAGGYTF; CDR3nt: TGTGCCTCGTACGCGGGCGGCTACACCTTC
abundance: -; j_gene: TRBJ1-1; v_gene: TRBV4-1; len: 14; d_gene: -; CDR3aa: CASSQGGVYTEAFF; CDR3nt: TGCGCCAGCAGCCAAGGCGGGGTTTACACTGAAGCTTTCTTT
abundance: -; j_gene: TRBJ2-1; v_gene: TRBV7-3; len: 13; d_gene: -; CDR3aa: CASSPRSGNEQFF; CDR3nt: TGTGCCAGCAGCCCACGGTCAGGAAATGAGCAGTTCTTC
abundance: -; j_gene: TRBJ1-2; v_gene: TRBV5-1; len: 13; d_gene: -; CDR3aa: CASHEQGHYGYTF; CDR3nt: TGCGCCAGCCATGAGCAGGGTCACTATGGCTACACCTTC
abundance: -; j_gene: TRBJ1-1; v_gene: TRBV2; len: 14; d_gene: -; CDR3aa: CASSGRGKGTEAFF; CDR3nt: TGTGCCAGCAGTGGGCGGGGGAAAGGCACTGAAGCTTTCTTT
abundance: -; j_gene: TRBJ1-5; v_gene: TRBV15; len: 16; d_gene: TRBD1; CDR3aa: CATSRDKTGYNQPQHF; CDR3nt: TGTGCCACCAGCAGAGATAAGACAGGGTATAATCAGCCCCAGCATTTT
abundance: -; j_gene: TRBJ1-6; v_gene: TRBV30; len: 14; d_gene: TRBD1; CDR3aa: CAWRSGTGNSPLHF; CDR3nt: TGTGCCTGGAGGTCCGGGACAGGGAATTCACCCCTCCACTTT
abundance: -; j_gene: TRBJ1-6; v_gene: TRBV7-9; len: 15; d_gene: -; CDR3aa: CASSLRYGSHSPLHF; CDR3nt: TGTGCCAGCAGCTTAAGATACGGTTCGCACTCACCCCTCCACTTT
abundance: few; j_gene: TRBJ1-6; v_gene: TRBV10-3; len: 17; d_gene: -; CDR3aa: CAISESSGAGQNSPLHF; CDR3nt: TGTGCCATCAGTGAGTCGTCAGGGGCGGGTCAGAATTCACCCCTCCACTTT
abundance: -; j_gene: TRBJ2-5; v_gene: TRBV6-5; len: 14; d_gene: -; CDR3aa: CASMHRAKGETQYF; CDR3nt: TGTGCCAGCATGCACAGGGCGAAGGGAGAGACCCAGTACTTC
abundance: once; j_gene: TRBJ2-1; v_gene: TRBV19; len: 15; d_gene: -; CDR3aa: CASSHGLTWSHEQFF; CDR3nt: TGTGCCAGTAGTCACGGACTCACGTGGTCACATGAGCAGTTCTTC
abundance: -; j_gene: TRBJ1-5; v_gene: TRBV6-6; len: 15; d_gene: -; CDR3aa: CASSAGYYSNQPQHF; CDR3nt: TGTGCCAGCAGTGCGGGGTATTATAGCAATCAGCCCCAGCATTTT
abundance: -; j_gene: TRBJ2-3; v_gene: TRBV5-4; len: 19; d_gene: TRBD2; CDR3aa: CASSQFRRMRESYTDTQYF; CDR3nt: TGTGCCAGCAGCCAGTTTCGTCGAATGCGGGAGTCATACACAGATACGCAGTATTTT
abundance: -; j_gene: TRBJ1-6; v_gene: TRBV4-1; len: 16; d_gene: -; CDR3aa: CASSQAGEGRNSPLHF; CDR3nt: TGCGCCAGCAGCCAAGCTGGGGAAGGGAGAAATTCACCCCTCCACTTT
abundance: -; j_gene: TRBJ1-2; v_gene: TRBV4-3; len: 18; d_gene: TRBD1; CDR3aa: CASSQEVPSGTGNYGYTF; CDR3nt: TGCGCCAGCAGCCAAGAAGTCCCCTCCGGGACAGGGAACTATGGCTACACCTTC
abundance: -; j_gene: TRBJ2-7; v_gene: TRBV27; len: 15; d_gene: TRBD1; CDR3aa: CASSFQTGVNYEQYF; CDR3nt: TGTGCCAGCAGTTTCCAAACAGGGGTAAACTACGAGCAGTACTTC
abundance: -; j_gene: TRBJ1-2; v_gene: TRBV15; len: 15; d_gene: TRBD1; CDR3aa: CATSNPRWTGHGYTF; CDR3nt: TGTGCCACCAGCAATCCGAGATGGACAGGGCATGGCTACACCTTC
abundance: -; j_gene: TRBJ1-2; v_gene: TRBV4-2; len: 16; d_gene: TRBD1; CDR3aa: CASSQEGTGPNYGYTF; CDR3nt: TGTGCCAGCAGCCAAGAGGGGACAGGGCCTAACTATGGCTACACCTTC
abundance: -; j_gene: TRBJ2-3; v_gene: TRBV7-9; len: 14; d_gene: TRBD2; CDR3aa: CASSSGGSVNTQYF; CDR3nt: TGTGCCAGCAGCTCGGGGGGTAGCGTGAATACGCAGTATTTT
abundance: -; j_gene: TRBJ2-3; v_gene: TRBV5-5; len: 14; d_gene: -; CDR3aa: CASSPIRGEDTQYF; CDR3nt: TGTGCCAGCAGTCCCATACGCGGGGAGGATACGCAGTATTTT
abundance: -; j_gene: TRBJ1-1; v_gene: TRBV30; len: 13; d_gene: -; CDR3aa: CAWSVLWRDQAFF; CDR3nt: TGTGCCTGGAGTGTACTCTGGAGGGATCAAGCTTTCTTT
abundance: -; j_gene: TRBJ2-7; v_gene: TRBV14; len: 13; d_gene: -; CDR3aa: CASSLRTDSEQYF; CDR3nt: TGTGCCAGCAGCCTCCGGACTGACTCAGAGCAGTACTTC
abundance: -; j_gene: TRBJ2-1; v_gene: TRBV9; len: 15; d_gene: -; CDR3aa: CASIHAGNGRNEQFF; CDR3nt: TGTGCCAGCATACACGCGGGGAACGGGCGCAATGAGCAGTTCTTC
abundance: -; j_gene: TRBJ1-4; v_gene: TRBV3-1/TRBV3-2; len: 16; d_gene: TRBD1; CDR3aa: CASSPWETGVNEKLFF; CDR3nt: TGTGCCAGCAGCCCCTGGGAAACAGGGGTAAATGAAAAACTGTTTTTT
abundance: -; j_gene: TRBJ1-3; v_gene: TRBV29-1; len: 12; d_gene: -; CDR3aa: CSVASDGNTIYF; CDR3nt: TGCAGCGTTGCCAGTGATGGAAACACCATATATTTT
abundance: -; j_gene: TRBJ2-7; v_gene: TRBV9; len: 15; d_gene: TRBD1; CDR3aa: CASSPRTGGDYEQYF; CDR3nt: TGTGCCAGCAGCCCACGGACAGGGGGAGACTACGAGCAGTACTTC
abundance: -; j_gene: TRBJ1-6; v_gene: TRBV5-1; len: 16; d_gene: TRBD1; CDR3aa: CASSLSTGLGNSPLHF; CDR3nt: TGCGCCAGCAGCTTGTCGACAGGGTTAGGAAATTCACCCCTCCACTTT